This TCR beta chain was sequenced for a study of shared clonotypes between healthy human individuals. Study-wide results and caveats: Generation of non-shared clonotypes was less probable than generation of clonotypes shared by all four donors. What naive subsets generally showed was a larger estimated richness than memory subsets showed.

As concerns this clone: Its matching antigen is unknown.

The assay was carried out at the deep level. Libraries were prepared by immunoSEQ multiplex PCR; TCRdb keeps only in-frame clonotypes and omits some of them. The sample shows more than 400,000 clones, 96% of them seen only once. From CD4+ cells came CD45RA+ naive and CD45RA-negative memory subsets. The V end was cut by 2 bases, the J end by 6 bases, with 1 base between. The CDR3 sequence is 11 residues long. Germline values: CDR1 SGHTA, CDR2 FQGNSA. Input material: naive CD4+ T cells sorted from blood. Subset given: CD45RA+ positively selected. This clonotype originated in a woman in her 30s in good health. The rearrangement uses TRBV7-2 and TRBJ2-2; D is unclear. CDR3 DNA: TGTGCCAGCAGCTTATCCGGGGAGCTGTTTTTT. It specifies CASSLSGELFF.